The 30 T cell receptor beta chains below come from one sample, sequenced in a study of regulatory T cells in long-lasting Graves disease (dated by TCRdb to 2020 to 2023). In light of the paper, this sample's time point label describes: newly diagnosed GD, antithyroid drugs for less than 3 months. RNA was extracted from PBMCs in TRIzol for both TCR sequencing and RNA sequencing. Libraries were built with multiplex PCR. The listed sequencing device is Illumina HiSeq 4000. iRepertoire HTBI primers and Arm-PCR amplification of CDR3 regions were used to construct TCR beta libraries. The public reads were reprocessed in TCRdb via fastp at Q25 and MiXCR, keeping in-frame beta chains. Each entry is one CDR3 protein sequence, shown with its most common DNA and genes. This sample gives fewer than 350,000 distinct CDR3 sequences in total; more than 15% of them show up just once. More than 35% of the sample goes to the ten largest clones.

Sequencing was performed on peripheral blood mononuclear cells (PBMCs), taken at new diagnosis, from a patient treated with antithyroid drugs. These receptors came from a female donor with Graves disease.

V and J are TRBV7-6 and TRBJ1-1, with 9 bases lining up with TRBD1. The V segment lost 5 bases and the J segment 5 bases; nucleotides outside the gene matches: 6. This CDR3 comprises 14 residues. Germline V gene data show CDR1 as SGHVS and CDR2 as FNYEAQ. CDR3 region: CASSRDRGNTEAFF. The CDR3 nucleotides are TGTGCCAGCAGCCGTGACAGGGGGAATACTGAAGCTTTCTTT.

In its sample, this clonotype was seen many times. The chain has TRBV12-3 or TRBV12-4 and TRBJ1-1; perhaps TRBD1 as D (5 bases). V was shortened by 5 bases and J by 6 bases, with 13 bases between the two germline ends. The CDR3 has 13 residues. CDR3 sequence (DNA): TGTGCCAGCAGTAGGCCGGGGGGGGCTGAAGCTTTCTTT. Residues: CASSRPGGAEAFF.

The sample holds many counts of this clonotype. The chain has TRBV27 and TRBJ1-6, with 9 positions matching TRBD1. Germline CDR1 and CDR2: MNHEY and SMNVEV (reference sequence). V was pared by 3 bases and J by 9 bases, with 3 bases of the junction left unmatched. This CDR3 is built from 14 residues. CDR3 in DNA: TGTGCCAGCAGTTTTACAGGGGGCGGTTCACCCCTCCACTTT. Protein product: CASSFTGGGSPLHF.

This sequence joins TRBV20-1 and TRBJ2-7; 8 bases are a match to TRBD2. Trimming took 0 bases from V and 3 from J; bases not matched to a gene: 7. The germline gives CDR1 DFQATT, CDR2 SNEGSKA (reference sequence). The CDR3 is 15 amino acids. CDR3 sequence: CSARDPAGGNYEQYF. The CDR3 DNA reads as TGCAGTGCTAGAGATCCTGCGGGAGGCAACTACGAGCAGTACTTC.

This clonotype was picked up a small number of times. V gene TRBV7-9 combines with J gene TRBJ1-6; no clear D. The CDR3 is made up of 14 amino acids. Trimming took off 1 base at V and 5 bases at J, with 6 bases between the two ends. In germline, CDR1 is SEHNR, CDR2 FQNEAQ (reference sequence). The CDR3 sequence: CASSLVRDNSPLHF. CDR3 nucleotides: TGTGCCAGCAGCTTAGTAAGGGATAATTCACCCCTCCACTTT.

The table lists this clonotype with many counts. The chain couples TRBV5-1 to TRBJ2-7; a weak D match, TRBD2 (6 bases). This CDR3 is 15 amino acids long. The V and J ends lost 0 bases and 5 bases respectively, with 15 bases between them. Germline CDR1 and CDR2: SGHRS and YFSETQ. The CDR3 nucleotides are TGCGCCAGCAGCTTGGACACGGGGGTAGGGAACGAGCAGTACTTC. Protein product: CASSLDTGVGNEQYF.

This clonotype was recorded a few times. J is TRBJ2-1 and V is TRBV3-1; D gene uncertain. CDR3 length equals 14 residues. The V end was cut by 0 bases, the J end by 5 bases, with 8 bases between. From germline, CDR1 is LGHDT and CDR2 YNNKEL (reference sequence). The CDR3 region is CASSQEIRDNEQFF. CDR3 sequence (DNA): TGTGCCAGCAGCCAAGAAATACGGGACAATGAGCAGTTCTTC.

In its sample, this clonotype was seen once. A much larger clone lies a single base off, so this may be a read error. The chain joins TRBV6-1 to TRBJ1-4, with D maybe TRBD1 (6 bases). Looked up from germline, CDR1 is MNHNS and CDR2 is SASEGT. The length of the CDR3 is 14 residues. Trimming left V 5 bases short and J 6 bases short, with 13 bases between. The CDR3 bases are TGTGCCAGCAGTCTTACAGGGATGCATGAAAAACTGTTTTTT. Protein sequence: CASSLTGMHEKLFF.

This clonotype has a count of ten or more. This chain joins TRBV28 and TRBJ2-1, with no clear D. Germline-derived CDR1 and CDR2 are MDHEN and SYDVKM. V dropped 3 bases and J dropped 9 bases, with 12 bases sitting between them. CDR3 length: 13 residues. This CDR3 reads CASSFRSMSEQFF. The CDR3, as DNA: TGTGCCAGCAGTTTCCGGAGCATGAGTGAGCAGTTCTTC.

Many counts were recorded for this clonotype. The chain has TRBV25-1 and TRBJ2-3; D remains unclear. CDR1 is MGHDK and CDR2 is SYGVNS in the germline V gene. CDR3 size: 16 residues. Trimming removed 6 bases from V and 0 bases from J, with 16 bases in between. The CDR3 loop reads CASSASRQLSTDTQYF. In DNA form, the CDR3 reads TGTGCCAGCAGCGCGTCCCGGCAGTTGAGCACAGATACGCAGTATTTT.

J is TRBJ2-7 and V is TRBV6-5; 7 bases map to TRBD2. Germline loops: CDR1 MNHEY, CDR2 SVGAGI. With 3 bases clipped from V and 2 bases from J, the junction kept 4 bases outside the gene matches. There are 14 residues in the CDR3. CDR3 bases: TGTGCCAGCAGTTATGGGGAGGGGCCCTACGAGCAGTACTTC. This gives the protein CASSYGEGPYEQYF.

The rearrangement links TRBV5-6 to TRBJ2-7; possible D gene TRBD2, 6 bases. The CDR3 spans 14 residues. Germline V gives CDR1 SGHDT, CDR2 YYEEEE. With 4 bases removed from V and 5 bases from J, the gap between germline ends came to 16 bases. CDR3 in amino acids: CASSLGLTPNEQYF. The CDR3 nucleotides are TGTGCCAGCAGCCTAGGACTAACACCCAACGAGCAGTACTTC.

This clonotype was picked up many times. The chain is built from TRBV6-2 or TRBV6-3 and TRBJ2-1; D uncertain. This CDR3 region has 13 residues. CDR1 is MNHEY and CDR2 is SVGEGT in the germline V gene. V gave up 2 bases and J gave up 9 bases, with 11 bases separating them. As DNA, the CDR3 is TGTGCCAGCAGTTACCGCCCCAGAGGTGAGCAGTTCTTC. Protein product: CASSYRPRGEQFF.

This clonotype was found many times. The V gene is TRBV24-1, the J gene TRBJ2-3, with TRBD1 identical over 7 bases. The V segment lost 1 base and the J segment 1 base; nucleotides outside the gene matches: 4. The CDR3 sequence is 16 residues long. Germline V CDR1 and CDR2: KGHDR, SFDVKD. The DNA of the CDR3 is TGTGCCACCAGTGATTTTGACAGGGAAGGCACAGATACGCAGTATTTT. Protein product: CATSDFDREGTDTQYF.

V usage is TRBV7-9 and J usage is TRBJ2-5; perhaps TRBD2 as D (6 bases). This CDR3 spans 17 amino acids. Trimming took 3 bases from V and 7 from J, leaving 24 bases between them. Germline V gives CDR1 SEHNR, CDR2 FQNEAQ (reference sequence). The CDR3 DNA is TGTGCCAGCAGCTTCCCCCCAGGCGGGACGCACCCCGGGACCCAGTACTTC. Protein sequence: CASSFPPGGTHPGTQYF.

V and J are TRBV7-8 and TRBJ2-7; 8 nucleotides line up with TRBD2. V lost 2 bases and J lost 0; bases outside the gene matches: 9. The CDR3 runs 17 residues. From germline, CDR1 is SGHVS and CDR2 FQNEAQ. The CDR3, as DNA: TGTGCCAGCAGCTTAAGGGCTAGCGGGTCAAGCTCCTACGAGCAGTACTTC. Its translation is CASSLRASGSSSYEQYF.

This chain connects TRBV12-5 to TRBJ1-5, with D hard to call. The CDR3 is 18 residues long. V gave up 5 bases and J gave up 0 bases, with 20 bases separating them. The germline V gene has CDR1 LGHNT and CDR2 FRNRAP. CDR3 nucleotides: TGTGCTAGTGGTGGGCCAGTGGCAGACCTTCGTAGCAATCAGCCCCAGCATTTT. Translated, it gives CASGGPVADLRSNQPQHF.

There are many counts of this clonotype. The V call is TRBV24-1, the J call TRBJ2-3; TRBD1 matches 9 bases. CDR1 and CDR2 from the germline V gene are KGHDR and SFDVKD. J was trimmed by 2 bases and V by 1 base; bases with no gene match: 6. This CDR3 is built from 17 residues. The CDR3 region is CATSDFTGGGFTDTQYF. The CDR3 DNA sequence: TGTGCCACCAGTGATTTTACAGGGGGCGGTTTCACAGATACGCAGTATTTT.

This clonotype has a count of ten or more. This chain links TRBV6-1 with TRBJ1-2, with D maybe TRBD1 (6 bases). Germline values: CDR1 MNHNS, CDR2 SASEGT. The CDR3 has 14 amino acids. With 0 bases removed from V and 8 bases from J, the gap between germline ends came to 13 bases. The CDR3 spells CASSEARTVGGYTF. CDR3 bases: TGTGCCAGCAGTGAAGCCCGGACAGTGGGGGGCTACACCTTC.

At least ten counts were recorded for this clonotype. The chain joins TRBV15 to TRBJ2-7; 8 nucleotides align to TRBD1. The germline V gene has CDR1 LNHNV and CDR2 YYDKDF (reference sequence). V was pared by 5 bases and J by 5 bases, with 11 bases of the junction left unmatched. CDR3 length equals 15 residues. The CDR3 is CATSGRSGQGHEQYF. DNA for the CDR3: TGTGCCACCAGCGGGCGCAGCGGACAGGGTCACGAGCAGTACTTC.

The chain uses TRBV12-3 or TRBV12-4 and TRBJ2-1; 15 bases map to TRBD2. CDR3 size: 15 residues. The V and J ends lost 7 bases and 6 bases, in that order; junction bases with no gene match: 4. CDR3 sequence (DNA): TGTGCCAGCAACGGACTAGCGGGAGGGTCCAATGAGCAGTTCTTC. It yields the protein CASNGLAGGSNEQFF.

This clonotype has at least ten counts. The CDR3 DNA follows: TGCAGTGCTAGCCCCAGCGGGGGCTTCTCTGGGGCCAACGTCCTGACTTTC. Translation gives CSASPSGGFSGANVLTF. The chain combines TRBV20-1 with TRBJ2-6, with 8 positions matching TRBD2. Germline V CDR1 and CDR2: DFQATT, SNEGSKA (reference sequence). With V trimmed by 3 bases and J by 0 bases, 7 bases remained unmatched. The CDR3 totals 17 residues.

The rearrangement links TRBV28 to TRBJ1-6; 11 bases agree with TRBD1. CDR1 MDHEN and CDR2 SYDVKM come from the germline V gene. The CDR3 spans 14 residues. V gave up 6 bases and J gave up 9 bases; unmatched junction bases: 4. The CDR3 sequence: CASSRTGGSSPLHF. The CDR3 DNA follows: TGTGCCAGCAGCAGGACAGGGGGCAGTTCACCCCTCCACTTT.

About this clonotype itself: A much larger clone is a single base away; this may be a read error. V is TRBV7-9 and J is TRBJ2-1; D is unclear. The germline V and J ends were trimmed by 5 bases and 13 bases, with 15 bases remaining between them. Germline values: CDR1 SEHNR, CDR2 FQNEAQ (reference sequence). There are 12 residues in the CDR3. CDR3 protein: CASSPKSKTQFF. In DNA, the CDR3 is TGTGCCAGCAGCCCTAAGAGTAAGACCCAGTTCTTC.

Ten or more counts support this clonotype. The chain couples TRBV18 to TRBJ2-7; no definite D call. The CDR3 is 13 amino acids. Germline V gives CDR1 KGHSH, CDR2 LQKENI. Trimming removed 4 bases from V and 9 bases from J, with 16 bases in between. CDR3 nucleotides: TGTGCCAGCTCACTCGACCCCCCGGATCGGCAGTACTTC. Protein: CASSLDPPDRQYF.

The V call is TRBV19, the J call TRBJ2-3; 13 nucleotides match TRBD2. V was clipped by 8 bases and J by 4 bases; unmatched bases: 9. Germline CDR1 is LNHDA and CDR2 is SQIVND (reference sequence). The CDR3 is 16 amino acids. CDR3: CASAAGLAGDADTQYF. DNA of the CDR3: TGTGCCAGTGCCGCCGGACTAGCGGGAGACGCAGATACGCAGTATTTT.

This chain joins TRBV30 and TRBJ2-5; no firm D call. There are 15 residues in the CDR3. Germline CDR1 reads GTSNPN; CDR2 reads SVGIG (reference sequence). V lost 6 bases and J 1 base, leaving 18 bases between the germline ends. The CDR3 spells CACQHNHNPQETQYF. CDR3 sequence (DNA): TGTGCCTGCCAACATAACCACAACCCCCAAGAGACCCAGTACTTC. The full variable domain, its missing parts supplied by reference TRBV30 and TRBJ2-5, is SQTIHQWPATLVQPVGSPLSLECTVEGTSNPNLYWYRQAAGRGLQLLFYSVGIGQISSEVPQNLSASRPQDRQFILSSKKLLLSDSGFYLCACQHNHNPQETQYFGPGTRLLVL.

Points on this clonotype: This could be a read error, since a much larger clone is one nucleotide away. This chain joins TRBV27 and TRBJ2-7, with D possibly being TRBD1 or TRBD2 (5 bases each). This CDR3 is built from 15 residues. Germline CDR1 is MNHEY and CDR2 is SMNVEV (reference sequence). Trimming stripped 2 bases from V and 5 bases from J, with 16 bases between. Here the CDR3 reads CASSLPFLGDHEQYF. The CDR3 region has the DNA TGTGCCAGCAGTTTACCGTTCCTAGGGGACCACGAGCAGTACTTC.

This clonotype was found a few times. The chain recombines TRBV18 with TRBJ2-1; D not certain. Germline V gene lookup returns CDR1 KGHSH and CDR2 LQKENI. The CDR3 is 12 amino acids. V was cut by 3 bases and J by 12 bases, with 12 bases left in between. The CDR3, as DNA: TGTGCCAGCTCACCTTCAGGTAAAGGGCAGTTCTTC. Translated: CASSPSGKGQFF.

This clonotype showed up many times. The chain recombines TRBV10-3 with TRBJ2-3; 8 bases are a match to TRBD2. Germline CDR1 ENHRY, CDR2 SYGVKD. This CDR3 comprises 17 residues. Unmatched junction bases numbered 14, after V lost 5 bases and J lost 4 bases. The CDR3 DNA follows: TGTGCCATCAGTCTTACAGCGGGAGATGTGAGCGCAGATACGCAGTATTTT. It is translated as CAISLTAGDVSADTQYF.